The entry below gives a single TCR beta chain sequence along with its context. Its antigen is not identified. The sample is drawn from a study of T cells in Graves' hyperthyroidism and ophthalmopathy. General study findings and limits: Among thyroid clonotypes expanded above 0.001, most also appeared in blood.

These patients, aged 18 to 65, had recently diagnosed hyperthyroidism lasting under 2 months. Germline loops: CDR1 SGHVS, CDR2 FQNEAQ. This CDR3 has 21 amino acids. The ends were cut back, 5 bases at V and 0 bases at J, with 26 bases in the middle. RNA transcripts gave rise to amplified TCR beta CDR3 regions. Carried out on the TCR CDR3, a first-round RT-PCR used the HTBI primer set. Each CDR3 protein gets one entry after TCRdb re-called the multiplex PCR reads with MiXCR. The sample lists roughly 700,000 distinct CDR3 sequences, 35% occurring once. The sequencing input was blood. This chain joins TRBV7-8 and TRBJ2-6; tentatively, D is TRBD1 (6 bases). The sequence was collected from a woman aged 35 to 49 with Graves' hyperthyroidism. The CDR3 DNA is TGTGCCAGCAGCCAAGGCCCTAAGCGCACAGGGCTAGGCTCTGGGGCCAACGTCCTGACTTTC. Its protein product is CASSQGPKRTGLGSGANVLTF.